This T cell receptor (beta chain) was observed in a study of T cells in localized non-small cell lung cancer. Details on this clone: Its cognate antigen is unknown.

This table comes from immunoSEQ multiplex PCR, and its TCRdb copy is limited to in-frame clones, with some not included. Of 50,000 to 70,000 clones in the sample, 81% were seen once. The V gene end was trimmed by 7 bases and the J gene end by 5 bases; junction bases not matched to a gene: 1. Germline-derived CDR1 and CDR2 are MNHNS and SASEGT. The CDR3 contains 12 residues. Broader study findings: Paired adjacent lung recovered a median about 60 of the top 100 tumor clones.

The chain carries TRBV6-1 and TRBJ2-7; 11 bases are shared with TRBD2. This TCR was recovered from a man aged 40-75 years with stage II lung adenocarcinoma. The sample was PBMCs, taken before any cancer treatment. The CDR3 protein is CASTTSGDEQYF. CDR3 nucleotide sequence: TGTGCCAGCACGACTAGCGGGGACGAGCAGTACTTC.